These T cell receptor beta chains were read from a single sample in a study of low-dose radiotherapy and immunotherapy resistance in tumors. TCRdb called the reads again in MiXCR, with one record for every CDR3 protein. The sample yields tens of thousands of distinct CDR3 sequences, 15% to 20% seen once. Sequenced material: PBMCs, taken before treatment. The receptors originated from a male donor with prostate cancer. Each CDR3 is given with its conserved first and last residue. A D gene is named only where the DNA matches it firmly. Expanded clones get a size class; other rows say once, few or many, or leave the size out.

D: NA
length: 15
size: many
J: TRBJ1-6
V: TRBV3-1
DNA: TGTGCCAGCAGCCAGCCGACATCCCCCTATTCACCCCTCCACTTT
CDR3: CASSQPTSPYSPLHF

D: NA
length: 12
size: few
J: TRBJ1-1
V: TRBV5-4
DNA: TGTGCCAGCAGCTCCCGGGGACGTGAAGCTTTCTTT
CDR3: CASSSRGREAFF

D: NA
length: 13
size: many
J: TRBJ2-1
V: TRBV6-2/TRBV6-3
DNA: TGTGCCAGCAGCCTGGACGGGACCCTTTCGGAGTTCTTC
CDR3: CASSLDGTLSEFF

D: TRBD1
length: 14
size: many
J: TRBJ2-7
V: TRBV6-5
DNA: TGTGCCAGCAGACCAGGACAGGGGATCTACGAGCAGTACTTC
CDR3: CASRPGQGIYEQYF

D: TRBD2
length: 15
size: many
J: TRBJ2-1
V: TRBV7-9
DNA: TGTGCCAGCAGCTTACCCCGGGGGGTCTACAATGAGCAGTTCTTC
CDR3: CASSLPRGVYNEQFF

D: NA
length: 15
size: many
J: TRBJ2-7
V: TRBV7-9
DNA: TGTGCCAGCAGCCGGACGAAGGGGACGGACGTGGAGCAGTACTTC
CDR3: CASSRTKGTDVEQYF

D: NA
length: 16
size: NA
J: TRBJ1-1
V: TRBV4-1
DNA: TGCGCCAGCAGCCAAGTCCCCCGACAGATGAACACTGAAGCTTTCTTT
CDR3: CASSQVPRQMNTEAFF

D: TRBD1
length: 14
size: NA
J: TRBJ1-2
V: TRBV20-1
DNA: TGCAGTGCTGACTCAGGGGGCATAGACTATGGCTACACCTTC
CDR3: CSADSGGIDYGYTF

D: TRBD1
length: 15
size: many
J: TRBJ1-5
V: TRBV19
DNA: TGTGCCAGTGGGGACAGTCCTTATAGCAATCAGCCCCAGCATTTT
CDR3: CASGDSPYSNQPQHF

D: NA
length: 12
size: many
J: TRBJ2-1
V: TRBV20-1
DNA: TGCAGTGCTAGGAGAGGGCACAATGAGCAGTTCTTC
CDR3: CSARRGHNEQFF

D: TRBD2
length: 16
size: NA
J: TRBJ2-3
V: TRBV2
DNA: TGTGCCAGCACGCCACCTAGCGGGGGAACCACAGATACGCAGTATTTT
CDR3: CASTPPSGGTTDTQYF

D: TRBD1
length: 17
size: many
J: TRBJ1-5
V: TRBV6-1
DNA: TGTGCCAGCAGTGAAGCTGTCGCAGGGGGTAGCAATCAGCCCCAGCATTTT
CDR3: CASSEAVAGGSNQPQHF

D: NA
length: 14
size: many
J: TRBJ2-5
V: TRBV7-8
DNA: TGTGCCAGCAGCTCCCGGTCCGGACTCGCAACCCAGTACTTC
CDR3: CASSSRSGLATQYF

D: NA
length: 11
size: many
J: TRBJ2-1
V: TRBV23-1
DNA: TGCGCCAGCAGTCCCTTGAATGAGCAGTTCTTC
CDR3: CASSPLNEQFF

D: TRBD1
length: 16
size: many
J: TRBJ2-7
V: TRBV5-1
DNA: TGCGCCAGCAGCGTAGGATCACAGGGGGCGAGAGACGAGCAGTACTTC
CDR3: CASSVGSQGARDEQYF

D: NA
length: 14
size: NA
J: TRBJ2-2
V: TRBV5-4
DNA: TGTGCCAGCAGTTCTTACAGGGCCACCGGGGAGCTGTTTTTT
CDR3: CASSSYRATGELFF

D: TRBD2
length: 19
size: many
J: TRBJ2-2
V: TRBV14
DNA: TGTGCCAGCAGCCAAGATCAGCTAGCGGGGTGGTCGGACACCGGGGAGCTGTTTTTT
CDR3: CASSQDQLAGWSDTGELFF

D: NA
length: 14
size: many
J: TRBJ2-3
V: TRBV12-3/TRBV12-4
DNA: TGTGCCAGCAGTAGGGGTTATAGCACAGATACGCAGTATTTT
CDR3: CASSRGYSTDTQYF

D: TRBD1
length: 18
size: many
J: TRBJ2-7
V: TRBV29-1
DNA: TGCAGCGTTGAACCCCGGGACAGTGTTTCAAACGAGACCTACGAGCAGTACTTC
CDR3: CSVEPRDSVSNETYEQYF

D: NA
length: 13
size: many
J: TRBJ2-3
V: TRBV5-5
DNA: TGTGCCAGCTTTTCTGGGGTAGCAGATACGCAGTATTTT
CDR3: CASFSGVADTQYF

D: NA
length: 13
size: NA
J: TRBJ1-4
V: TRBV6-5
DNA: TGTGCCAGCAGCCCCCCGGGTAGTGAAAAACTGTTTTTT
CDR3: CASSPPGSEKLFF

D: NA
length: 12
size: many
J: TRBJ2-6
V: TRBV29-1
DNA: TGCAGCGTTGAATTCCCTCAAGACGTCCTGACTTTC
CDR3: CSVEFPQDVLTF

D: NA
length: 17
size: many
J: TRBJ2-6
V: TRBV6-6
DNA: TGTGCCAGCAGTTACTCATGGGGGCTGACTGGGGCCAACGTCCTGACTTTC
CDR3: CASSYSWGLTGANVLTF

D: TRBD1
length: 18
size: many
J: TRBJ2-1
V: TRBV7-9
DNA: TGTGCCAGCAGCCGATTATCTCAGGGGGCCTTATTAGGAGGTGAGCAGTTCTTC
CDR3: CASSRLSQGALLGGEQFF

D: TRBD2
length: 14
size: many
J: TRBJ2-2
V: TRBV2
DNA: TGTGCCAGCAGTGGGGGGGGGTACACCGGGGAGCTGTTTTTT
CDR3: CASSGGGYTGELFF

D: TRBD2
length: 15
size: many
J: TRBJ2-1
V: TRBV4-2
DNA: TGTGCCAGCAGCCATCCCCCGGGACTAGCGGGGGAGCAGTTCTTC
CDR3: CASSHPPGLAGEQFF

D: TRBD2
length: 14
size: many
J: TRBJ2-5
V: TRBV9
DNA: TGTGCCAGCAGCGTAGGGGGTAGCGGGGGATCCCAGTACTTC
CDR3: CASSVGGSGGSQYF

D: TRBD1
length: 15
size: many
J: TRBJ2-3
V: TRBV7-9
DNA: TGTGCCAGCAGCTCACTGCGGACAGGGGCAGATACGCAGTATTTT
CDR3: CASSSLRTGADTQYF

D: NA
length: 13
size: many
J: TRBJ1-5
V: TRBV7-3
DNA: TGTGCCAGCGCTATTGGCGCCGGACAGCCCCAGCATTTT
CDR3: CASAIGAGQPQHF